This TCR beta chain was found in a study of T cells in Graves' hyperthyroidism and ophthalmopathy. CDR3 size: 16 residues. Germline loops: CDR1 LGHDT, CDR2 YNNKEL (reference sequence). The V end lost 3 bases, the J end lost 3 bases, and 15 bases lay between the germline ends. TCR beta CDR3 regions were amplified from RNA. The HTBI primer set served for first-round RT-PCR of the TCR CDR3. TCRdb reprocessed the multiplex PCR reads via MiXCR and lists one record per CDR3 protein. Among approximately 590,000 distinct CDR3 sequences listed, around 16% were seen once. Overall study findings and caveats: A model built on 13 V-J features separated ophthalmopathy from stable hyperthyroidism.

This clonotype was detected many times. Its antigen is not known. The sequenced material came from blood. The receptor comes from a woman in her twenties or thirties with Graves' hyperthyroidism. The chain combines TRBV3-1 with TRBJ2-1; perhaps TRBD1 as D (6 bases). The CDR3 loop is CASSHVGGSYYNEQFF. CDR3 DNA sequence: TGTGCCAGCAGCCATGTTGGGGGCTCTTACTACAATGAGCAGTTCTTC.